The rows below give T cell receptor beta chains drawn from one sample of a study of blood T cell repertoires in COVID-19. The protocol was immunoSEQ multiplex PCR, while the TCRdb copy is restricted to in-frame clones and leaves out a portion. The table records tens of thousands of clones, approximately 93% of them present only once. The sample taken for sequencing was peripheral blood. These receptors were obtained from a man in his 70s with active COVID-19. The CDR3 runs from the conserved cysteine through the conserved F or W. A D gene is named only where the DNA matches it firmly. Part of the rows lack a size; the others show once, few, many or a class for expanded clones.

V: TRBV5-6; J: TRBJ2-2; D: NA; size: once; CDR3: CASSLSPAGPGELFF; DNA: TGTGCCAGCAGCTTGAGTCCTGCAGGTCCCGGGGAGCTGTTTTTT
V: TRBV5-1; J: TRBJ2-3; D: TRBD2; size: once; CDR3: CASSWGLAGGTDTQYF; DNA: TGCGCCAGCAGCTGGGGACTAGCGGGGGGCACAGATACGCAGTATTTT
V: TRBV13; J: TRBJ2-3; D: NA; size: NA; CDR3: CASRQRGASTDTQYF; DNA: TGTGCCAGCAGACAACGGGGGGCTAGCACAGATACGCAGTATTTT
V: TRBV9; J: TRBJ1-3; D: NA; size: NA; CDR3: CASSVSYRAPSGNTIYF; DNA: TGTGCCAGCAGCGTGTCTTACAGGGCTCCCTCTGGAAACACCATATATTTT
V: TRBV27; J: TRBJ2-3; D: TRBD2; size: NA; CDR3: CASTPRIAGGTDTQYF; DNA: TGTGCCAGCACCCCCCGGATAGCGGGGGGGACAGATACGCAGTATTTT
V: TRBV7-7; J: TRBJ2-3; D: TRBD2; size: NA; CDR3: CASSPQVAGSTDTQYF; DNA: TGTGCTAGCAGCCCCCAGGTAGCGGGGAGCACAGATACGCAGTATTTT
V: TRBV5-4; J: TRBJ2-5; D: NA; size: NA; CDR3: CASSLVEQETQYF; DNA: TGTGCCAGCAGCTTGGTTGAGCAAGAGACCCAGTACTTC
V: TRBV7-2; J: TRBJ1-3; D: NA; size: NA; CDR3: CASSGQNGNTIYF; DNA: TGTGCCAGCAGCGGACAGAACGGAAACACCATATATTTT
V: TRBV24-1; J: TRBJ1-5; D: NA; size: NA; CDR3: CATSDSPFRQVGPPDSNQPQHF; DNA: TGTGCCACCAGTGATTCCCCCTTTAGACAGGTCGGTCCCCCAGATAGCAATCAGCCCCAGCATTTT
V: TRBV29-1; J: TRBJ2-1; D: TRBD1; size: NA; CDR3: CSVDRDSLVGNEQFF; DNA: TGCAGCGTTGATAGGGACAGTCTTGTCGGCAATGAGCAGTTCTTC
V: TRBV4-1; J: TRBJ1-5; D: TRBD1; size: NA; CDR3: CASSGELSRTGGNQPQHF; DNA: TGCGCCAGCAGCGGGGAACTTAGCCGGACAGGGGGCAATCAGCCCCAGCATTTT
V: TRBV6-2/TRBV6-3; J: TRBJ2-5; D: TRBD2; size: NA; CDR3: CASSYFAGGETQYF; DNA: TGTGCCAGCAGTTACTTTGCGGGGGGAGAGACCCAGTACTTC